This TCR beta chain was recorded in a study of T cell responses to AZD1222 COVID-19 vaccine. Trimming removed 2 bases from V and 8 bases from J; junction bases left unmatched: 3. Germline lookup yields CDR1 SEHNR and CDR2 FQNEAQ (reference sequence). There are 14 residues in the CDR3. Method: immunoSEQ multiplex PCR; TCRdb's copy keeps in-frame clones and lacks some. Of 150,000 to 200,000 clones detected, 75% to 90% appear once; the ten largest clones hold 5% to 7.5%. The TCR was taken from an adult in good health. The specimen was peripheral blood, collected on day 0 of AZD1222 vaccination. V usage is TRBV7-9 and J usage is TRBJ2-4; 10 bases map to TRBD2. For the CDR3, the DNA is TGTGCCAGCAGCTTATCTAGCGGGGGTTACATTCAGTACTTC. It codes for CASSLSSGGYIQYF. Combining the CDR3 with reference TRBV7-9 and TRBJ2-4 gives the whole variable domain DTGVSQNPRHKITKRGQNVTFRCDPISEHNRLYWYRQTLGQGPEFLTYFQNEAQLEKSRLLSDRFSAERPKGSFSTLEIQRTEQGDSAMYLCASSLSSGGYIQYFGAGTRLSVL.